The 19 T cell receptor beta chains presented below share a single source sample, sequenced in a study of blood T cell repertoires in COVID-19. TCRdb keeps only in-frame clones here, not all; method: immunoSEQ multiplex PCR. The sample contains about 250,000 clones, roughly 83% of which appear only once. Sequenced: peripheral blood. All receptors come from a man older than 75 with acute or convalescent COVID-19.

V gene TRBV18 combines with J gene TRBJ2-7; TRBD1 matches 9 bases. Germline loops: CDR1 KGHSH, CDR2 LQKENI. Unmatched junction bases numbered 9, after V lost 6 bases and J lost 6 bases. This CDR3 contains 14 residues. The chain's CDR3 is CASSTGTGLGEQYF. In DNA form, the CDR3 reads TGTGCCAGCTCGACCGGGACAGGGTTAGGCGAGCAGTACTTC.

The rearrangement uses TRBV6-5 and TRBJ1-2; D not resolved. V gave up 6 bases and J gave up 3 bases, with 14 bases separating them. Germline CDR1 reads MNHEY; CDR2 reads SVGAGI. CDR3 length: 14 amino acids. The CDR3 loop is CASSHSRLDYGYTF. CDR3 bases: TGTGCCAGCAGCCACAGCAGGTTGGACTATGGCTACACCTTC.

The chain has TRBV18 and TRBJ1-2; 7 nucleotides line up with TRBD1. Germline V gives CDR1 KGHSH, CDR2 LQKENI. The CDR3 has 11 amino acids. The ends lost 4 bases at V and 12 bases at J; junction bases unmatched: 5. CDR3 loop: CASSLGTVNTF. Here the CDR3 DNA reads TGTGCCAGCTCACTTGGGACAGTAAACACCTTC. Complete variable domain (other parts from reference TRBV18 and TRBJ1-2): NAGVMQNPRHLVRRRGQEARLRCSPMKGHSHVYWYRQLPEEGLKFMVYLQKENIIDESGMPKERFSAEFPKEGPSILRIQQVVRGDSAAYFCASSLGTVNTFGSGTRLTVV.

The rearrangement joins TRBV7-2 to TRBJ1-2; the D gene is possibly TRBD1 (6 bases). Germline V gives CDR1 SGHTA, CDR2 FQGNSA. The V gene lost 2 bases and the J gene lost 7 bases, with 11 bases spanning the gap. There are 13 residues in the CDR3. The CDR3 coding sequence is TGTGCCAGCAGCTTATCAGGGGTGGGTGGCTACACCTTC. Encoded protein: CASSLSGVGGYTF.

The chain has TRBV2 and TRBJ1-2; 7 bases map to TRBD1. The germline V gene encodes CDR1 SNHLY and CDR2 FYNNEI. The ends lost 0 bases at V and 4 bases at J; junction bases unmatched: 8. The CDR3 length is 16 residues. CDR3 in amino acids: CASSEAPTDRPYGYTF. In nucleotides, the CDR3 is TGTGCCAGCAGTGAAGCTCCCACGGACAGGCCCTATGGCTACACCTTC.

The V gene is TRBV3-1 (or the pseudogene TRBV3-2), the J gene TRBJ2-5; 11 bases are shared with TRBD2. Trimming took 4 bases from V and 2 from J; bases not matched to a gene: 3. Germline loops: CDR1 LGHDT, CDR2 YNNKEL (reference sequence). The CDR3 spans 15 residues. The CDR3 reads CASSPRTSGQETQYF. CDR3 in DNA: TGTGCCAGCAGCCCTCGGACTAGCGGGCAAGAGACCCAGTACTTC.

This chain joins TRBV9 and TRBJ1-6; D gene ambiguous. The CDR3 sequence is 17 residues long. Trimming stripped 2 bases from V and 0 bases from J, with 12 bases between. The V gene's germline CDR1 is SGDLS and CDR2 YYNGEE. CDR3 region: CASSVSSGSSYNSPLHF. CDR3 in DNA: TGTGCCAGCAGCGTCTCATCGGGGAGCTCCTATAATTCACCCCTCCACTTT.

The V and J genes are TRBV28 and TRBJ1-2; 9 bases are shared with TRBD1. CDR1 MDHEN and CDR2 SYDVKM come from the germline V gene. Trimming cost V 5 bases and J 4 bases; bases outside gene matches: 5. The CDR3 consists of 14 residues. CDR3 coding DNA: TGTGCCAGCAGTACAGGGGGCCGACCCTATGGCTACACCTTC. This encodes CASSTGGRPYGYTF.

This clone was picked up one time. The chain recombines TRBV9 with TRBJ1-6, with TRBD1 matching 10 bases. The junction had 9 bases not matched to a gene; V was cut back by 4 bases and J by 8 bases. This CDR3 is 16 amino acids long. CDR1 is SGDLS, CDR2 YYNGEE, per germline. The CDR3 nucleotides read TGTGCCAGCAGCCCCCGGACAGGGGGGAGCGATTCACCCCTCCACTTT. Amino acids: CASSPRTGGSDSPLHF.

This rearrangement joins TRBV19 to TRBJ1-2; TRBD1 aligns across 9 bases. Germline CDR1 and CDR2: LNHDA and SQIVND (reference sequence). Trimming took 7 bases from V and 4 from J; bases not matched to a gene: 4. The CDR3 has 13 amino acids. CDR3 in DNA: TGTGCCAGTACCGGACAGGGGAGCTATGGCTACACCTTC. Translation gives CASTGQGSYGYTF.

The chain joins TRBV19 to TRBJ1-5; 9 positions match TRBD1. Looked up from germline, CDR1 is LNHDA and CDR2 is SQIVND (reference sequence). Trimming removed 11 bases from V and 7 bases from J; junction bases left unmatched: 9. The CDR3 is 13 residues long. The CDR3 sequence is CAGGTGIRQPQHF. In nucleotides, the CDR3 is TGTGCCGGCGGGACAGGGATTCGGCAGCCCCAGCATTTT.

The chain employs TRBV27 and TRBJ2-1; 11 nucleotides match TRBD1. This CDR3 has 19 residues. V lost 3 bases, J lost 6 bases, and 16 bases stayed unmatched. Germline values: CDR1 MNHEY, CDR2 SMNVEV (reference sequence). The CDR3, as DNA: TGTGCCAGCAGTTTGGTAGGGACAGGGGGTAGGATGCGACCCAATGAGCAGTTCTTC. Its translation: CASSLVGTGGRMRPNEQFF.

The rearrangement links TRBV10-1 to TRBJ1-5; 7 bases match TRBD1. From germline, CDR1 is WNHNN and CDR2 SYGVQD (reference sequence). Trimming removed 6 bases from V and 7 bases from J; junction bases left unmatched: 6. The CDR3 consists of 13 residues. CDR3 nucleotides: TGCGCCAGCAGCGCCGACAGGGCCCAGCCCCAGCATTTT. Its protein product is CASSADRAQPQHF.

This rearrangement joins TRBV5-6 to TRBJ1-5, with D tentatively TRBD1 (6 bases). V lost 2 bases, J lost 3 bases, and 18 bases lay in between. This CDR3 is built from 17 residues. Germline assignment: CDR1 SGHDT and CDR2 YYEEEE. The CDR3 protein is CASSFGHRAGDNQPQHF. In nucleotides, the CDR3 is TGTGCCAGCAGCTTTGGGCACAGGGCCGGGGACAATCAGCCCCAGCATTTT.

The V call is TRBV6-4, the J call TRBJ2-1; no clear D gene. The length of the CDR3 is 14 residues. Trimming took off 0 bases at V and 9 bases at J, with 12 bases between the two ends. Looked up from germline, CDR1 is MRHNA and CDR2 is SNTAGT. CDR3 residues: CASSDSGLAGEQFF. The CDR3 DNA follows: TGTGCCAGCAGTGACTCTGGCTTAGCTGGTGAGCAGTTCTTC.

The rearrangement joins TRBV27 to TRBJ1-5, with 8 positions matching TRBD1. The CDR3 sequence is 15 residues long. Germline values: CDR1 MNHEY, CDR2 SMNVEV (reference sequence). V dropped 5 bases and J dropped 1; count of bases not matched to a gene: 4. The CDR3 DNA sequence: TGTGCCAGCAGTATACAGGGGGTGAGCAATCAGCCCCAGCATTTT. As protein: CASSIQGVSNQPQHF.

The chain is built from TRBV28 and TRBJ1-2; 11 nucleotides align to TRBD1. Germline CDR1 is MDHEN and CDR2 is SYDVKM. The CDR3 consists of 15 residues. With 7 bases clipped from V and 4 bases from J, the junction kept 8 bases outside the gene matches. As DNA, the CDR3 is TGTGCCAGCACTCTGGGGGGGACAGGGGGCTATGGCTACACCTTC. As protein: CASTLGGTGGYGYTF.

The chain employs TRBV15 and TRBJ2-5, with TRBD2 matching over 9 bases. Trimming removed 5 bases from V and 0 bases from J; junction bases left unmatched: 13. Germline-derived CDR1 and CDR2 are LNHNV and YYDKDF (reference sequence). The CDR3 runs to 18 residues. CDR3 coding DNA: TGTGCCACCAGCCGCAGGGGCGGGAGGGCCGGGCACCAAGAGACCCAGTACTTC. Translation: CATSRRGGRAGHQETQYF.

The V and J genes are TRBV7-9 and TRBJ1-4; no firm D call. CDR3 length equals 16 residues. Trimming shortened V by 3 bases and J by 4 bases, and 15 bases separated the two germline ends. The V gene's germline CDR1 is SEHNR and CDR2 FQNEAQ (reference sequence). The DNA of the CDR3 is TGTGCCAGCAGCTTCGGACGTGGGAGCAATAATGAAAAACTGTTTTTT. Translating it yields CASSFGRGSNNEKLFF.